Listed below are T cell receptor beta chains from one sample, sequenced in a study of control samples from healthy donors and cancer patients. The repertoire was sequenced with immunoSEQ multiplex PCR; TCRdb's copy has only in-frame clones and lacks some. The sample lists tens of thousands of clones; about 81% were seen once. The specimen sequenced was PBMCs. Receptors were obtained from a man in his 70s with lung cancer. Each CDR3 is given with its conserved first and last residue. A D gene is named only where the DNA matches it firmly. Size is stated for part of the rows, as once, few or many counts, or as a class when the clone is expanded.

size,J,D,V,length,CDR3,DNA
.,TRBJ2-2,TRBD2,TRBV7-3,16,CASSLRLSGGSGELFF,TGTGCCAGCAGCTTAAGGCTGTCGGGCGGGAGCGGGGAGCTGTTTTTT
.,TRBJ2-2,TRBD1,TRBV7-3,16,CASSISGQGNTGELFF,TGTGCCAGCAGCATATCGGGACAGGGGAACACCGGGGAGCTGTTTTTT
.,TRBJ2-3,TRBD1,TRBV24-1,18,CATSDLQSRDRDGDTQYF,TGTGCCACCAGTGATTTGCAATCCCGGGACAGGGATGGAGATACGCAGTATTTT
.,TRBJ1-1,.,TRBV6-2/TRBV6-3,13,CASSIGGEGRAFF,TGTGCCAGCAGTATCGGGGGGGAAGGGCGAGCTTTCTTT
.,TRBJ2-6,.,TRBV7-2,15,CASTQVRSGANVLTF,TGTGCCAGCACCCAGGTTCGCTCTGGGGCCAACGTCCTGACTTTC
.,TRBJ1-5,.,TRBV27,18,CASSLWAPHILSNQPQHF,TGTGCCAGCAGTTTATGGGCCCCACATATCCTTAGCAATCAGCCCCAGCATTTT
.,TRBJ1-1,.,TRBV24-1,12,CATYGPAGEAFF,TGTGCCACTTATGGACCGGCCGGTGAAGCTTTCTTT
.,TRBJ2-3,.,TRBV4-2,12,CASSHSTDTQYF,TGTGCCAGCAGCCACAGCACAGATACGCAGTATTTT
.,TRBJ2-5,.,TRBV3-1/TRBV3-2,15,CASSHAIIQGETQYF,TGTGCCAGCAGTCACGCCATCATTCAGGGGGAGACCCAGTACTTC
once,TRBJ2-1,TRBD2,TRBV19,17,CASSIAGPAGARGEQFF,TGTGCCAGTAGTATAGCAGGCCCAGCGGGGGCCCGAGGTGAGCAGTTCTTC
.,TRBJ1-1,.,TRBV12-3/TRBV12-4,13,CASSQGQHTEAFF,TGTGCCAGCAGTCAAGGACAGCACACTGAAGCTTTCTTT
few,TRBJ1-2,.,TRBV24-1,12,CATSDGRYGYTF,TGTGCCACCAGTGATGGAAGGTATGGCTACACCTTC
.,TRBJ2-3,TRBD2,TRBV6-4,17,CASSDSSAGGQKDTQYF,TGTGCCAGCAGTGACTCGTCAGCGGGGGGGCAAAAAGATACGCAGTATTTT
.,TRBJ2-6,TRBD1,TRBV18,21,CASSPFPSGTGGNSGANVLTF,TGTGCCAGCTCACCATTCCCCTCGGGGACAGGGGGAAACTCTGGGGCCAACGTCCTGACTTTC
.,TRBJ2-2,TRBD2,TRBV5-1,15,CASSFGTRASGELFF,TGCGCCAGCAGCTTCGGGACTAGAGCGTCCGGGGAGCTGTTTTTT
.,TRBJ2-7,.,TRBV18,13,CASSMGQTYEQYF,TGTGCCAGCTCAATGGGACAAACCTACGAGCAGTACTTC
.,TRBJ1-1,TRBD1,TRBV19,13,CASSRTGRVEAFF,TGTGCCAGTAGCCGGACAGGGCGGGTTGAAGCTTTCTTT
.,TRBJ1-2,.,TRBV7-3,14,CANPPPGTNYGYTF,TGTGCCAACCCGCCCCCCGGGACAAACTATGGCTACACCTTC
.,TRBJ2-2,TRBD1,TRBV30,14,CAWSVFQGAGELFF,TGTGCCTGGAGTGTATTCCAGGGGGCCGGGGAGCTGTTTTTT
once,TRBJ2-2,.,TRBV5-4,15,CASSSGPNVQGELFF,TGTGCCAGCAGCTCAGGGCCAAACGTCCAAGGGGAGCTGTTTTTT
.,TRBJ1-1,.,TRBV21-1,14,CASSKKRANTEAFF,TGTGCCAGCAGCAAAAAGCGGGCGAACACTGAAGCTTTCTTT
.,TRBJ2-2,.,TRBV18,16,CASSPPGNPDTGELFF,TGTGCCAGCTCACCACCGGGGAATCCGGACACCGGGGAGCTGTTTTTT
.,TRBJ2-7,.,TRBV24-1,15,CATSDPMGGVYEQYF,TGTGCCACCAGTGATCCCATGGGGGGCGTTTACGAGCAGTACTTC
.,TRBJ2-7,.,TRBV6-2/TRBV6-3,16,CASSYSRGRIRDEQYF,TGTGCCAGCAGTTACTCGAGGGGGAGGATACGGGACGAGCAGTACTTC
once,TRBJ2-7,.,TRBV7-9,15,CASSSAGGLRYEQYF,TGTGCCAGCAGCTCCGCCGGGGGATTGCGCTACGAGCAGTACTTC
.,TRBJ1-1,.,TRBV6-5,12,CAILPRGREAFF,TGTGCCATCTTACCCAGGGGCCGCGAAGCTTTCTTT
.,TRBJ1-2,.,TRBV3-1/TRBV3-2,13,CASSQAGDYGYTF,TGTGCCAGCAGCCAAGCGGGGGACTATGGCTACACCTTC
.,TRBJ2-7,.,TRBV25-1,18,CASSPNSPISGRAYEQYF,TGTGCCAGCAGTCCAAACTCTCCGATCTCGGGCCGAGCCTACGAGCAGTACTTC
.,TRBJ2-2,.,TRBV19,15,CASTAGIRNTGELFF,TGTGCCAGTACTGCCGGGATACGGAACACCGGGGAGCTGTTTTTT
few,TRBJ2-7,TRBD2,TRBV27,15,CAAVPGLAEAYEQYF,TGTGCAGCAGTTCCGGGACTAGCGGAGGCCTACGAGCAGTACTTC
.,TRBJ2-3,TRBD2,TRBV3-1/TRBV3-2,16,CASSQEAGRERDTQYF,TGTGCCAGCAGCCAAGAAGCGGGGAGGGAGAGAGATACGCAGTATTTT
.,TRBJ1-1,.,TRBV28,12,CASSSTMREAFF,TGTGCCAGCAGTTCCACAATGAGGGAAGCTTTCTTT
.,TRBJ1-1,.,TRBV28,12,CASELGTTEAFF,TGTGCCAGCGAACTGGGAACCACTGAAGCTTTCTTT
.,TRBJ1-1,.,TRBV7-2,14,CASSFGNMNTEAFF,TGTGCCAGCAGCTTCGGGAACATGAACACTGAAGCTTTCTTT
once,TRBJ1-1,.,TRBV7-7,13,CASSAGPNTEAFF,TGTGCCAGCAGCGCGGGACCGAACACTGAAGCTTTCTTT
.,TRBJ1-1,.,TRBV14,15,CASSQLTGVNTEAFF,TGTGCCAGCAGCCAACTCACCGGGGTGAACACTGAAGCTTTCTTT
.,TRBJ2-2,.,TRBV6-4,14,CASQAEKGVGELFF,TGTGCCAGCCAGGCGGAAAAAGGGGTTGGGGAGCTGTTTTTT
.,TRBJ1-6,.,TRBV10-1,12,CASSVGNSPLHF,TGCGCCAGCAGTGTTGGTAATTCACCCCTCCACTTT
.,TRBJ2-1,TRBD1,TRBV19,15,CASSTRDTGADEQFF,TGTGCCAGTAGTACCCGGGACACAGGGGCCGATGAGCAGTTCTTC
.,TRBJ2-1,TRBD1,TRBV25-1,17,CASSTPPGTGLRGEQFF,TGTGCCAGCAGTACGCCACCAGGGACAGGGCTAAGGGGTGAGCAGTTCTTC
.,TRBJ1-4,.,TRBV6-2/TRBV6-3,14,CASSYGQRAEKLFF,TGTGCCAGCAGTTATGGACAGCGAGCCGAAAAACTGTTTTTT
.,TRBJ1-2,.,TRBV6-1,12,CASSEAGDGYTF,TGTGCCAGCAGTGAGGCGGGGGATGGCTACACCTTC
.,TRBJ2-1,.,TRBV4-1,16,CASSQEEGGPRNEQFF,TGCGCCAGCAGCCAAGAGGAGGGGGGACCTCGGAATGAGCAGTTCTTC
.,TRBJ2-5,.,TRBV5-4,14,CASSLRGRQETQYF,TGTGCCAGCAGCTTACGGGGACGGCAAGAGACCCAGTACTTC
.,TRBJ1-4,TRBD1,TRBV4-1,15,CASSQDRGGNEKLFF,TGCGCCAGCAGCCAAGATAGAGGGGGCAATGAAAAACTGTTTTTT
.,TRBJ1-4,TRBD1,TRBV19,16,CASADRHGATNEKLFF,TGTGCCAGTGCGGACAGGCATGGGGCAACTAATGAAAAACTGTTTTTT
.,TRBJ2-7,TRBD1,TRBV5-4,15,CASSLPGQGAYEQYF,TGTGCCAGCAGCTTACCCGGACAGGGTGCCTACGAGCAGTACTTC
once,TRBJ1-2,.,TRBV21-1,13,CASSKGTGSGYTF,TGTGCCAGCAGCAAAGGGACAGGGAGTGGCTACACCTTC
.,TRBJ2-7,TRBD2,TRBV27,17,CASGQLAGQRLSYEQYF,TGTGCCAGCGGTCAGCTAGCGGGGCAGCGGTTATCCTACGAGCAGTACTTC
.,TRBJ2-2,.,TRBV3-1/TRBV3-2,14,CASSQLSDTGELFF,TGTGCCAGCAGCCAGTTGTCTGACACCGGGGAGCTGTTTTTT